Below are 19 T cell receptor beta chains sequenced from a single sample in a study of OX40 agonist ivuxolimab in advanced cancers. Method: immunoSEQ multiplex PCR; TCRdb's copy keeps in-frame clones and lacks some. The sample lists over 30,000 clones, over 85% occurring once. Sequenced material: CD4+ or CD8+ T cells sorted from blood, taken in a trial of the OX40 agonist ivuxolimab. Receptors were obtained from an adult with an advanced solid tumor such as melanoma, head and neck, liver or kidney cancer.

Concerning this clone: One end of the junction fails to match germline, which may point to a read error. The chain recombines TRBV11-2 with TRBJ2-1; no firm D call. CDR1 SGHAT and CDR2 FQNNGV come from the germline V gene. The CDR3 is made up of 11 amino acids. CDR3 protein: CASSSFNEQFF. In DNA, the CDR3 is TGTGCCAGCAGCTCCTTCAATGAGCAGTTCTTC.

V and J are TRBV13 and TRBJ2-1, with 16 bases identical to TRBD2. J lost 8 bases, V lost 4 bases, and 17 bases had no gene match. CDR3 length equals 20 residues. Per the germline V gene, CDR1 is PRHDT and CDR2 is FYEKMQ (reference sequence). Here the CDR3 reads CASSSTPGLAGGREWDEQFF. As DNA, the CDR3 is TGTGCCAGCAGCTCAACCCCGGGACTAGCGGGGGGGCGCGAGTGGGATGAGCAGTTCTTC. Based on the CDR3 plus reference TRBV13 and TRBJ2-1, the full variable domain is AAGVIQSPRHLIKEKRETATLKCYPIPRHDTVYWYQQGPGQDPQFLISFYEKMQSDKGSIPDRFSAQQFSDYHSELNMSSLELGDSALYFCASSSTPGLAGGREWDEQFFGPGTRLTVL.

The chain has TRBV4-2 and TRBJ2-3, with D unclear. Germline V gene data show CDR1 as LGHNA and CDR2 as YNFKEQ. The CDR3 loop spans 14 amino acids. Between the trimmed V and J ends, which lost 0 bases and 1 base, there was a span of 5 bases. Here the CDR3 DNA reads TGTGCCAGCAGCCAAGATCTTGGCACAGATACGCAGTATTTT. Translating gives CASSQDLGTDTQYF.

CDR3 nucleotide sequence: TGTGCCAGCAGTTACGGGACAGAGTACTCCAATGAGCAGTTCTTC. This gives the protein CASSYGTEYSNEQFF. The V and J genes are TRBV6-5 and TRBJ2-1; 7 bases align to TRBD1. V gave up 2 bases and J gave up 6 bases; unmatched junction bases: 7. Germline loops: CDR1 MNHEY, CDR2 SVGAGI. The CDR3 length is 15 residues.

V is TRBV7-2 and J is TRBJ1-1; TRBD1 is a possible D gene (5 bases). Germline V CDR1 and CDR2: SGHTA, FQGNSA. The CDR3 contains 14 residues. The V gene lost 4 bases and the J gene lost 0 bases, with 9 bases spanning the gap. As DNA, the CDR3 is TGTGCCAGCAGCTCCAGGGTCATGAACACTGAAGCTTTCTTT. Translating it yields CASSSRVMNTEAFF.

The chain carries TRBV6-5 and TRBJ1-5; tentatively, D is TRBD1 (5 bases). In germline, CDR1 is MNHEY, CDR2 SVGAGI. CDR3 length: 13 residues. With 2 bases removed from V and 16 bases from J, the gap between germline ends came to 18 bases. CDR3 bases: TGTGCCAGCAGTTACCTCCCCGGTGGGGGTCAACATTTT. Translating gives CASSYLPGGGQHF.

The chain is built from TRBV7-2 and TRBJ2-1; no firm D call. Looked up from germline, CDR1 is SGHTA and CDR2 is FQGNSA. The CDR3 covers 12 residues. V was pared by 5 bases and J by 6 bases, with 8 bases between. Here the CDR3 reads CASSVYPNEQFF. As DNA, the CDR3 is TGTGCCAGCAGCGTCTACCCCAATGAGCAGTTCTTC.

The chain combines TRBV9 with TRBJ2-7, with D perhaps TRBD2 (5 bases). Trimming pared 3 bases from V and 7 bases from J, leaving 8 bases between. This CDR3 has 11 residues. Germline assignment: CDR1 SGDLS and CDR2 YYNGEE. The CDR3, as DNA: TGTGCCAGCAGCGGCCCGGGGGAGCAGTACTTC. This gives the protein CASSGPGEQYF.

The V call is TRBV11-1, the J call TRBJ2-7; maybe TRBD2 (5 bases). There are 12 residues in the CDR3. CDR1 is SGHAT and CDR2 is FQDESV in the germline V gene (reference sequence). V lost 5 bases and J lost 7, with 12 bases in between. The chain's CDR3 is CASSTLPGEQYF. The CDR3 nucleotides are TGTGCCAGCAGCACCTTACCGGGGGAGCAGTACTTC.

The chain couples TRBV4-1 to TRBJ2-7, with 7 nucleotides matching TRBD1. CDR3 length equals 16 residues. Looked up from germline, CDR1 is MGHRA and CDR2 is YSYEKL. V lost 4 bases and J lost 7; bases outside the gene matches: 16. Here the CDR3 reads CASSPFTGQADGEQYF. The CDR3 DNA is TGCGCCAGCAGCCCCTTCACTGGACAGGCTGATGGGGAGCAGTACTTC.

The CDR3 DNA is TGCGCCAGCAGTCCCCTAGGGGCCTACGAGCAGTACTTC. Residues: CASSPLGAYEQYF. The rearrangement uses TRBV5-1 and TRBJ2-7, with D perhaps matching TRBD1 (5 bases). V was cut by 5 bases and J by 2 bases, with 11 bases left in between. The CDR3 extends over 13 amino acids. Germline values: CDR1 SGHRS, CDR2 YFSETQ.

Here the CDR3 reads CASNSIYEQYF. The CDR3 region has the DNA TGTGCCAGCAATAGTATCTACGAGCAGTACTTC. The V gene is TRBV28, the J gene TRBJ2-7; no reliable D call. V lost 7 bases, J lost 3 bases, and 7 bases lay in between. Germline CDR1 MDHEN, CDR2 SYDVKM. This CDR3 is 11 amino acids long.

The chain carries TRBV7-6 and TRBJ2-7; 11 bases line up with TRBD2. V lost 1 base, J lost 3 bases, and 5 bases stayed unmatched. The CDR3 spans 16 residues. Germline CDR1 and CDR2: SGHVS and FNYEAQ. DNA of the CDR3: TGTGCCAGCAGCTTAGATTCACTAGCGGGAGTCTACGAGCAGTACTTC. Translation: CASSLDSLAGVYEQYF.

The chain has TRBV5-4 and TRBJ2-7; no clear D. Trimming stripped 4 bases from V and 2 bases from J, with 13 bases between. This CDR3 has 14 amino acids. Germline loops: CDR1 SGHNT, CDR2 YYREEE (reference sequence). CDR3 bases: TGTGCCAGCAGCCGTGGTGAAACAACCTACGAGCAGTACTTC. Translated: CASSRGETTYEQYF.

The rearrangement uses TRBV4-2 and TRBJ2-1; D not resolved. With 2 bases removed from V and 7 bases from J, the gap between germline ends came to 9 bases. Germline V gene sequence: CDR1 LGHNA, CDR2 YNFKEQ. The CDR3 extends over 13 amino acids. CDR3 residues: CASSQTPGNEQFF. In DNA form, the CDR3 reads TGTGCCAGCAGCCAAACCCCCGGGAATGAGCAGTTCTTC.

This sequence joins TRBV19 and TRBJ2-3; perhaps TRBD1 as D (5 bases). Trimming removed 1 base at V and 0 bases at J, with 8 bases between. The CDR3 spans 15 residues. Germline-derived CDR1 and CDR2 are LNHDA and SQIVND (reference sequence). The CDR3 here is CASSIGTTSTDTQYF. CDR3 nucleotides: TGTGCCAGTAGTATAGGGACAACTAGCACAGATACGCAGTATTTT.

CDR3 sequence (DNA): TGTGCCAGCAGTGATGGACAGCCCGGTAGCTACTACAATGAGCAGTTCTTC. Its translation is CASSDGQPGSYYNEQFF. V and J are TRBV6-1 and TRBJ2-1; D possibly corresponds to TRBD1 (6 bases). The CDR3 is 17 amino acids. V was trimmed by 3 bases and J by 3 bases, leaving 18 bases between them. Germline assignment: CDR1 MNHNS and CDR2 SASEGT.

In this sample, this clone turned up a few times. The chain joins TRBV7-3 to TRBJ2-1, with a weak D call TRBD2 (6 bases). Between the trimmed V and J ends, which lost 2 bases and 0 bases, there was a span of 11 bases. The CDR3 is 16 residues long. In germline, CDR1 is SGHTA, CDR2 FQGTGA. The CDR3, as DNA: TGTGCCAGCAGCTTAGGTAGCGGAGACTCCTACAATGAGCAGTTCTTC. Protein product: CASSLGSGDSYNEQFF.

This chain links TRBV28 with TRBJ1-5; 8 bases are shared with TRBD1. The germline V gene encodes CDR1 MDHEN and CDR2 SYDVKM. This CDR3 has 13 residues. V shed 3 bases and J 9 bases; nucleotides not matched to a gene: 4. As DNA, the CDR3 is TGTGCCAGCAGTTTCAGGGGGCGTTGGCCCCAGCATTTT. It yields the protein CASSFRGRWPQHF.